The 9 T cell receptor beta chains presented below share a single source sample, sequenced in a study of blood T cell repertoires in COVID-19. Sequencing was performed with immunoSEQ multiplex PCR; in TCRdb, only in-frame clones are kept and a portion is missing. Found here are under 200,000 clones, around nine tenths of them singletons; the top ten hold approximately 10%. The material sequenced was peripheral blood. These TCRs come from a woman in her 70s with COVID-19, enrolled during active disease.

The rearrangement uses TRBV11-2 and TRBJ2-7; TRBD2 matches 8 bases. V lost 3 bases and J lost 0; bases outside the gene matches: 4. CDR1 SGHAT and CDR2 FQNNGV come from the germline V gene. The CDR3 is 15 amino acids. CDR3 region: CASSFLGTSSYEQYF. The CDR3 nucleotides read TGTGCCAGCAGCTTTCTAGGGACTAGCTCCTACGAGCAGTACTTC.

This clone appeared once. The V call is TRBV5-6, the J call TRBJ2-5; D remains ambiguous. CDR1 SGHDT and CDR2 YYEEEE come from the germline V gene. The CDR3 runs 14 residues. Trimming pared 0 bases from V and 1 base from J, leaving 7 bases between. CDR3 sequence (DNA): TGTGCCAGCAGCTTGGTGGCACGCCAAGAGACCCAGTACTTC. Amino acids: CASSLVARQETQYF.

The V gene is TRBV2, the J gene TRBJ2-1; 8 bases fit TRBD1. Unmatched junction bases numbered 7, after V lost 8 bases and J lost 4 bases. Germline CDR1 is SNHLY and CDR2 is FYNNEI. CDR3 length: 14 residues. CDR3 sequence: CASWWTGSYNEQFF. CDR3 bases: TGTGCCAGCTGGTGGACAGGGTCATACAATGAGCAGTTCTTC.

This chain connects TRBV3-1 (or the pseudogene TRBV3-2) to TRBJ1-4; tentative D call: TRBD1 (5 bases). The CDR3 totals 14 residues. CDR1 is LGHDT and CDR2 is YNNKEL in the germline V gene (reference sequence). V lost 1 base, J lost 6 bases, and 9 bases lay in between. This CDR3 is CASSQGPRDEKLFF. The CDR3 DNA sequence: TGTGCCAGCAGCCAAGGTCCCAGGGATGAAAAACTGTTTTTT.

The sample holds a few counts of this clone. The V gene is TRBV2, the J gene TRBJ2-5, with D possibly matching TRBD2 (5 bases). Germline-derived CDR1 and CDR2 are SNHLY and FYNNEI. The CDR3 contains 12 residues. Trimming left V 5 bases short and J 9 bases short, with 13 bases between. The CDR3 nucleotides read TGTGCCAGCAGTTCAATTACGGGATCCCAGTACTTC. Translating gives CASSSITGSQYF.

This CDR3 reads CASSLGGQGGKQPQHF. The CDR3 DNA sequence: TGTGCCAGCAGTTTGGGTGGACAGGGGGGAAAACAGCCCCAGCATTTT. This sequence joins TRBV28 and TRBJ1-5; TRBD1 agrees at 10 bases. V trimming: 3 bases; J trimming: 7 bases; junction bases outside the gene matches: 9. Germline-derived CDR1 and CDR2 are MDHEN and SYDVKM. The CDR3 sequence is 16 residues long.

This clone was recorded once. The V and J genes are TRBV6-5 and TRBJ2-7, with 12 nucleotides matching TRBD2. V shed 4 bases and J 2 bases; nucleotides not matched to a gene: 6. CDR3 length: 16 amino acids. CDR1 is MNHEY and CDR2 is SVGAGI in the germline V gene. CDR3: CASSSLLAGGPYEQYF. CDR3 bases: TGTGCCAGCAGTTCCCTACTAGCGGGGGGCCCCTACGAGCAGTACTTC.

Only a few counts were recorded for this clone. Written as DNA, the CDR3 is TGTGCCAGCAGCTTAGACAGGGCCTATAATTCACCCCTCCACTTT. It translates to CASSLDRAYNSPLHF. The chain couples TRBV11-2 to TRBJ1-6, with a weak D call TRBD1 (5 bases). The CDR3 has 15 residues. The germline gives CDR1 SGHAT, CDR2 FQNNGV. V was pared by 0 bases and J by 2 bases, with 5 bases between. Based on the CDR3 plus reference TRBV11-2 and TRBJ1-6, the full variable domain is EAGVAQSPRYKIIEKRQSVAFWCNPISGHATLYWYQQILGQGPKLLIQFQNNGVVDDSQLPKDRFSAERLKGVDSTLKIQPAKLEDSAVYLCASSLDRAYNSPLHFGNGTRLTVT.

J is TRBJ2-6 and V is TRBV27; TRBD1 matches 10 bases. V lost 5 bases and J lost 1; bases outside the gene matches: 11. CDR3 length: 19 amino acids. CDR1 and CDR2 (germline): MNHEY, SMNVEV (reference sequence). This chain's CDR3 is CASSTTSGQGGSGANVLTF. The CDR3 DNA is TGTGCCAGCAGTACCACCTCTGGACAGGGGGGATCTGGGGCCAACGTCCTGACTTTC. Supplemented by reference TRBV27 and TRBJ2-6, the full variable domain reads EAQVTQNPRYLITVTGKKLTVTCSQNMNHEYMSWYRQDPGLGLRQIYYSMNVEVTDKGDVPEGYKVSRKEKRNFPLILESPSPNQTSLYFCASSTTSGQGGSGANVLTFGAGSRLTVL.